This entry is about one T cell receptor (beta chain). The antigen is unknown. TCRdb redid the calling of the 5' RACE reads with MiXCR, one entry per CDR3 protein. The table has roughly 700,000 distinct CDR3 sequences, around 19% seen once. These data originate in a study of CD8 T cells in ankylosing spondylitis. Study results and limitations: Among TCR beta sequences, a motif of fewer than 10 highly homologous variants appeared characteristic of ankylosing spondylitis blood.

The CDR3 totals 15 residues. The V and J ends lost 8 bases and 3 bases, in that order; junction bases with no gene match: 10. Germline loops: CDR1 MDHEN, CDR2 SYDVKM. The clonotype originates from a male donor with ankylosing spondylitis. Material: blood, either unsorted or a sorted T cell fraction (not recorded which). The chain couples TRBV28 to TRBJ2-4; 7 nucleotides agree with TRBD2. CDR3 sequence reads: CASGLAGVDKNIQYF. CDR3 bases: TGTGCCAGCGGCCTCGCGGGAGTGGACAAAAACATTCAGTACTTC.